This T cell receptor (beta chain) was obtained from a study of cytomegalovirus exposure and HLA in healthy donors. Across the study: Samples from HLA-typed donors yielded about 85 million unique TCRs in an early data release. Study findings and constraints: Researchers counted roughly 150 TCR beta chains as cytomegalovirus-associated. The authors later found HLA-associated TCR beta chains more clonally expanded than equally common others.

V lost 10 bases, J lost 1 base, and 9 bases lay in between. The CDR3 covers 12 residues. Looked up from germline, CDR1 is LNHDA and CDR2 is SQIVND (reference sequence). Comment on this clone: No antigen is known for it.

Primers for the PCR totalled 60 Vbeta and 13 Jbeta. TCRdb's copy holds only in-frame clones and misses some; the assay was immunoSEQ multiplex PCR. Counted here are 150,000 to 200,000 clones, about 83% occurring once; the ten biggest clones make up approximately 5.4%. This sequence joins TRBV19 and TRBJ2-3; D is undetermined. The sample taken for sequencing was PBMCs. This TCR came from a woman younger than 45 in good health and CMV-seropositive. CDR3 residues: CATGPGTDTQYF. CDR3 nucleotides: TGTGCCACCGGTCCCGGCACAGATACGCAGTATTTT.